The entry that follows covers one TCR beta chain sequence. No antigen is known for it. 60 Vbeta and 13 Jbeta primers were used in PCR. Generated by immunoSEQ multiplex PCR, the TCRdb table keeps only in-frame clones and is missing some. This sample has about 160,000 clones, with about 76% found just once. This specimen belongs to a study of cytomegalovirus exposure and HLA in healthy donors. Overall study results and limits: Researchers left out some V segments, among them TRBV6-2 and TRBV6-3, as indistinguishable. Rare TCR sequences predominated, though certain public TCRs were found in many donors. The authors later linked a missense DCLRE1C variant to TCR beta V- and J-gene trimming.

The CDR3 runs 13 residues. V was clipped by 7 bases and J by 5 bases; unmatched bases: 5. The germline V gene encodes CDR1 MNHNY and CDR2 SVGAGI (reference sequence). Material for sequencing was PBMCs. This sequence originates from a female donor in good health and CMV-seronegative. The rearrangement uses TRBV6-6 and TRBJ1-2; 9 bases are shared with TRBD1. CDR3 DNA: TGTGCCAGCAAACCAGGACAGGGGTATGGCTACACCTTC. Its protein product is CASKPGQGYGYTF.